The clone carrying this TCR beta chain was recorded a few times. No antigen is known for it. Peptide-pool stimulation followed by sequencing identified expanded antigen-specific CD4+ clonotypes in the ViraFEST assay. After less than twelve days in culture, the CD4+ T cells were isolated. The person was diagnosed with PCR-confirmed SARS-CoV-2 infection between March and December 2020. The authors replaced half the medium with IL-2 medium on days 3 and 7. Libraries were prepared by immunoSEQ multiplex PCR; TCRdb keeps only in-frame clonotypes and omits some of them. Of 24,000 or so clones listed, about 75% were seen once; the top ten hold around 19%. These data are taken from a study of vaccination effects on CD4 cells after COVID-19. This CDR3 has 14 amino acids. J lost 0 bases, V lost 6 bases, and 1 base had no gene match. CDR1 and CDR2 (germline): SGHTA, FQGTGA.

This chain links TRBV7-3 with TRBJ2-2; 7 nucleotides align to TRBD1. This sequence was found in a human donor who had a prior SARS-CoV-2 infection. This sample comprised CD4+ T cells from PBMCs cultured with SARS-CoV-2 spike peptides, obtained before COVID-19 vaccination. The CDR3 loop reads CASRQGANTGELFF. CDR3 coding DNA: TGTGCCAGCAGGCAGGGGGCGAACACCGGGGAGCTGTTTTTT.